Presented here are 9 T cell receptor beta chains from one specimen sequenced in a study of shared clonotypes between healthy human individuals. The naive CD8 population came from CD45RO-negative cells selected for CCR7, without terminally differentiated effector memory CD45RA+ cells. Using immunoSEQ multiplex PCR, the repertoire was profiled, and TCRdb retains in-frame clones only, with some absent. The sample includes around 2,000,000 clones, about 95% of them seen just once. The sequenced sample was naive CD8+ T cells sorted from blood. The receptors stem from a man aged 18 to 29 in good health.

The V and J genes are TRBV4-2 and TRBJ2-7; perhaps TRBD2 as D (5 bases). CDR1 and CDR2 (germline): LGHNA, YNFKEQ. This CDR3 comprises 17 residues. V was trimmed by 3 bases and J by 0 bases, leaving 18 bases between them. CDR3 region: CASSQASEGRSSYEQYF. The CDR3 nucleotides read TGTGCCAGCAGCCAGGCCTCCGAGGGCAGGAGCTCCTACGAGCAGTACTTC.

This clone was picked up a small number of times. The DNA of the CDR3 is TGTGCCAGTATTGAGGGGTGGATTCAGCCCCAGCATTTT. Protein product: CASIEGWIQPQHF. The chain uses TRBV19 and TRBJ1-5, with D tentatively TRBD1 (5 bases). V was cut by 7 bases and J by 6 bases, with 13 bases left in between. This CDR3 contains 13 residues. Germline CDR1 LNHDA, CDR2 SQIVND (reference sequence).

This chain uses TRBV27 with TRBJ1-5; 8 nucleotides align to TRBD1. The germline gives CDR1 MNHEY, CDR2 SMNVEV (reference sequence). V lost 6 bases to trimming and J lost 2 bases; unmatched junction nucleotides: 6. CDR3 length: 15 residues. CDR3 DNA sequence: TGTGCCAGCAGCTCCACGACAGGGGGCAATCAGCCCCAGCATTTT. Amino acids: CASSSTTGGNQPQHF.

V and J are TRBV10-2 and TRBJ2-7; D is unresolved. Germline loops: CDR1 WSHSY, CDR2 SAAADI. The CDR3 sequence is 10 residues long. V was shortened by 9 bases and J by 1 base, with 4 bases between the two germline ends. This chain's CDR3 is CASFSYEQYF. CDR3 nucleotides: TGCGCCAGTTTTTCCTACGAGCAGTACTTC.

The rearrangement links TRBV4-2 to TRBJ2-7; 7 nucleotides agree with TRBD2. Germline V lookup: CDR1 LGHNA, CDR2 YNFKEQ. This CDR3 is 17 amino acids long. Trimming cost V 2 bases and J 1 base; bases outside gene matches: 11. The chain's CDR3 is CASSQQPPSGLSYEQYF. DNA for the CDR3: TGTGCCAGCAGCCAACAACCTCCCTCGGGACTATCCTACGAGCAGTACTTC.

V usage is TRBV5-6 and J usage is TRBJ2-7; D unresolved. This CDR3 has 12 amino acids. The germline V and J ends were trimmed by 4 bases and 2 bases, with 7 bases remaining between them. Germline V gene data show CDR1 as SGHDT and CDR2 as YYEEEE. The CDR3 DNA reads TGTGCCAGCAGCCAATCCCCCTACGAGCAGTACTTC. Encoded protein: CASSQSPYEQYF. Full variable domain (missing parts from reference TRBV5-6 and TRBJ2-7): DAGVTQSPTHLIKTRGQQVTLRCSPKSGHDTVSWYQQALGQGPQFIFQYYEEEERQRGNFPDRFSGHQFPNYSSELNVNALLLGDSALYLCASSQSPYEQYFGPGTRLTVT.

This rearrangement joins TRBV2 to TRBJ1-3; 10 bases fit TRBD1. The CDR3 spans 14 residues. Trimming took 3 bases from V and 7 from J; bases not matched to a gene: 3. Germline V gene lookup returns CDR1 SNHLY and CDR2 FYNNEI. For the CDR3, the DNA is TGTGCCAGCAGTGAGGGGACAGGGGTTAACACCATATATTTT. Amino acids: CASSEGTGVNTIYF.

J is TRBJ1-1 and V is TRBV30; 7 nucleotides agree with TRBD1. The length of the CDR3 is 13 residues. Germline assignment: CDR1 GTSNPN and CDR2 SVGIG (reference sequence). The ends lost 1 base at V and 5 bases at J; junction bases unmatched: 4. The CDR3 loop reads CAWSEGAWTEAFF. CDR3 nucleotides: TGTGCCTGGAGTGAGGGGGCTTGGACTGAAGCTTTCTTT.

The chain is built from TRBV6-5 and TRBJ2-2, with TRBD1 matching over 7 bases. With 1 base clipped from V and 6 bases from J, the junction kept 2 bases outside the gene matches. This CDR3 contains 14 residues. Germline V gives CDR1 MNHEY, CDR2 SVGAGI. CDR3 bases: TGTGCCAGCAGTTACTTGACAGGGTCCGGGGAGCTGTTTTTT. Translated, it gives CASSYLTGSGELFF.